The 15 T cell receptor beta chains reported below all come from one sample, sequenced in a study of spatial heterogeneity in lung cancer. As to time point: sample taken at primary tumor resection. These receptors have no identified antigens. The study, taken as a whole, reports: For expanded intratumoral alpha and beta TCRs, counts tracked tumor mutation counts.

MiXCR, applied by TCRdb to the 5' RACE reads, yields one record per CDR3 protein. The sample lists 2,000 or so distinct CDR3 sequences, roughly 11% occurring once. Specimen: lung tumor tissue, collected at surgery. These receptors were obtained from a female donor with early-stage non-small cell lung cancer.

Relative to its sample, this clonotype is medium-sized. This rearrangement joins TRBV11-2 to TRBJ1-4, with D uncertain. This CDR3 is 13 amino acids long. Germline CDR1 and CDR2: SGHAT and FQNNGV. Trimming shortened V by 5 bases and J by 8 bases, and 12 bases separated the two germline ends. For the CDR3, the DNA is TGTGCCAGCAGCCGAGGGCTGGGGGAAAAACTGTTTTTT. This translates into CASSRGLGEKLFF. Supplemented by reference TRBV11-2 and TRBJ1-4, the full variable domain reads EAGVAQSPRYKIIEKRQSVAFWCNPISGHATLYWYQQILGQGPKLLIQFQNNGVVDDSQLPKDRFSAERLKGVDSTLKIQPAKLEDSAVYLCASSRGLGEKLFFGSGTQLSVL.

This clonotype was observed at least ten times. This chain connects TRBV7-2 to TRBJ1-5; D not resolved. The V gene's germline CDR1 is SGHTA and CDR2 FQGNSA. This CDR3 is built from 15 residues. Trimming took 1 base from V and 3 from J, leaving 10 bases between them. The CDR3, as DNA: TGTGCCAGCAGCTTAGGTGACGAAAACAATCAGCCCCAGCATTTT. Its protein product is CASSLGDENNQPQHF.

By share, this clonotype ranks as medium-sized (0.01 to 0.1%). V usage is TRBV12-3 or TRBV12-4 and J usage is TRBJ1-6; D remains unclear. The length of the CDR3 is 12 residues. The germline V and J ends were trimmed by 3 bases and 12 bases, with 9 bases remaining between them. Here the CDR3 DNA reads TGTGCCAGCAGTTTGGGCACCCAACCCCTCCACTTT. Protein: CASSLGTQPLHF.

This clonotype is deemed medium-sized. The rearrangement links TRBV25-1 to TRBJ2-5; 12 bases fit TRBD1. This CDR3 contains 15 residues. V shed 3 bases, J shed 5 bases, and the junction held 4 bases outside the gene matches. Germline values: CDR1 MGHDK, CDR2 SYGVNS. The CDR3 DNA reads TGTGCCAGCAGTGATTCCGGGACAGGGGGCGAGACCCAGTACTTC. The encoded protein is CASSDSGTGGETQYF. Supplemented by reference TRBV25-1 and TRBJ2-5, the full variable domain reads EADIYQTPRYLVIGTGKKITLECSQTMGHDKMYWYQQDPGMELHLIHYSYGVNSTEKGDLSSESTVSRIRTEHFPLTLESARPSHTSQYLCASSDSGTGGETQYFGPGTRLLVL.

By proportion, this clonotype is medium-sized. This chain joins TRBV18 and TRBJ2-3, with D perhaps TRBD1 or TRBD2 (5 bases each). Trimming removed 5 bases from V and 4 bases from J, with 19 bases in between. The V gene's germline CDR1 is KGHSH and CDR2 LQKENI. The CDR3 contains 16 residues. The CDR3 protein is CASSSGSGTVADTQYF. The CDR3 DNA reads as TGTGCCAGCTCATCAGGATCCGGGACGGTAGCAGATACGCAGTATTTT.

This clonotype is medium-sized. This rearrangement joins TRBV2 to TRBJ1-2, with 7 bases identical to TRBD1. Unmatched junction bases numbered 5, after V lost 4 bases and J lost 6 bases. The CDR3 covers 13 residues. Looked up from germline, CDR1 is SNHLY and CDR2 is FYNNEI. The CDR3 nucleotides read TGTGCCAGCAGTGGGGACAGAGAGGATGGCTACACCTTC. Its translation: CASSGDREDGYTF.

The chain links TRBV20-1 to TRBJ2-5; D is unresolved. Germline V gene data show CDR1 as DFQATT and CDR2 as SNEGSKA (reference sequence). Deletions cut 1 base from V and 0 bases from J, with 9 bases between. The length of the CDR3 is 14 residues. In DNA form, the CDR3 reads TGCAGTGCTAGAGCAGAAACGTACCAAGAGACCCAGTACTTC. This translates into CSARAETYQETQYF.

This clonotype has a single count. The chain is built from TRBV7-9 and TRBJ1-1; no definite D call. CDR1 and CDR2 from the germline V gene are SEHNR and FQNEAQ (reference sequence). The germline V and J ends were trimmed by 1 base and 5 bases, with 5 bases remaining between them. The CDR3 consists of 12 residues. The chain's CDR3 is CASSLGLTEAFF. CDR3 bases: TGTGCCAGCAGCTTAGGCCTGACTGAAGCTTTCTTT. The whole variable domain, remainder taken from reference TRBV7-9 and TRBJ1-1, is DTGVSQNPRHKITKRGQNVTFRCDPISEHNRLYWYRQTLGQGPEFLTYFQNEAQLEKSRLLSDRFSAERPKGSFSTLEIQRTEQGDSAMYLCASSLGLTEAFFGQGTRLTVV.

This clonotype occurred a few times. This rearrangement joins TRBV29-1 to TRBJ1-2; D remains unclear. The CDR3 has 12 amino acids. Deletions cut 5 bases from V and 2 bases from J, with 9 bases between. The germline gives CDR1 SQVTM, CDR2 ANQGSEA. The CDR3 here is CSVNEPNYGYTF. CDR3 bases: TGCAGCGTTAACGAACCCAACTATGGCTACACCTTC.

Judged by abundance, this clonotype is medium-sized. V gene TRBV4-3 combines with J gene TRBJ2-5; D might be TRBD2 (6 bases). This CDR3 comprises 15 residues. Germline V gene lookup returns CDR1 LGHNA and CDR2 YSLEER. V lost 4 bases, J lost 2 bases, and 14 bases lay in between. Written as DNA, the CDR3 is TGCGCCAGCAGCCTTAGCGGAGAATATCAAGAGACCCAGTACTTC. As protein: CASSLSGEYQETQYF.

By share of the sample, this clonotype is medium-sized. The rearrangement links TRBV2 to TRBJ2-3; maybe TRBD2 (6 bases). Per the germline V gene, CDR1 is SNHLY and CDR2 is FYNNEI. The CDR3 has 16 amino acids. Between the trimmed V and J ends, which lost 2 bases and 6 bases, there was a span of 18 bases. The CDR3 sequence is CASSENAGPAGDTQYF. The CDR3 region has the DNA TGTGCCAGCAGTGAAAATGCGGGACCCGCTGGGGATACGCAGTATTTT. Full variable domain (missing parts from reference TRBV2 and TRBJ2-3): EPEVTQTPSHQVTQMGQEVILRCVPISNHLYFYWYRQILGQKVEFLVSFYNNEISEKSEIFDDQFSVERPDGSNFTLKIRSTKLEDSAMYFCASSENAGPAGDTQYFGPGTRLTVL.

This clonotype is termed medium-sized. The chain links TRBV6-6 to TRBJ1-2, with D maybe TRBD1 (6 bases). Trimming pared 7 bases from V and 7 bases from J, leaving 16 bases between. Germline V CDR1 and CDR2: MNHNY, SVGAGI (reference sequence). This CDR3 is built from 13 residues. This CDR3 is CASTQKGGAGYTF. The CDR3 DNA reads TGTGCCAGCACCCAAAAGGGGGGGGCTGGCTACACCTTC.

This clonotype qualifies as medium-sized. The V call is TRBV5-6, the J call TRBJ1-2; 7 bases agree with TRBD1. The V and J ends lost 0 bases and 7 bases, in that order; junction bases with no gene match: 9. The CDR3 spans 15 residues. Germline assignment: CDR1 SGHDT and CDR2 YYEEEE. CDR3: CASSLDLGGTAGYTF. CDR3 sequence (DNA): TGTGCCAGCAGCTTGGACCTTGGAGGGACAGCTGGCTACACCTTC.

This clonotype counts as large. The V gene is TRBV7-2, the J gene TRBJ2-5, with TRBD1 matching over 10 bases. The CDR3 loop spans 13 amino acids. CDR1 and CDR2 from the germline V gene are SGHTA and FQGNSA. With V trimmed by 4 bases and J by 4 bases, 0 bases remained unmatched. The chain's CDR3 is CASSWTGGETQYF. The CDR3 DNA reads TGTGCCAGCAGCTGGACAGGGGGAGAGACCCAGTACTTC.

This clonotype was observed a few times. The V gene is TRBV5-1, the J gene TRBJ2-1; D gene unclear. The CDR3 runs to 15 residues. The germline V and J ends were trimmed by 0 bases and 5 bases, with 12 bases remaining between them. CDR1 SGHRS and CDR2 YFSETQ come from the germline V gene. This chain's CDR3 is CASSLEPLPHNEQFF. Here the CDR3 DNA reads TGCGCCAGCAGCTTGGAACCTCTGCCTCACAATGAGCAGTTCTTC. Variable domain in full (rest from reference TRBV5-1 and TRBJ2-1): KAGVTQTPRYLIKTRGQQVTLSCSPISGHRSVSWYQQTPGQGLQFLFEYFSETQRNKGNFPGRFSGRQFSNSRSEMNVSTLELGDSALYLCASSLEPLPHNEQFFGPGTRLTVL.